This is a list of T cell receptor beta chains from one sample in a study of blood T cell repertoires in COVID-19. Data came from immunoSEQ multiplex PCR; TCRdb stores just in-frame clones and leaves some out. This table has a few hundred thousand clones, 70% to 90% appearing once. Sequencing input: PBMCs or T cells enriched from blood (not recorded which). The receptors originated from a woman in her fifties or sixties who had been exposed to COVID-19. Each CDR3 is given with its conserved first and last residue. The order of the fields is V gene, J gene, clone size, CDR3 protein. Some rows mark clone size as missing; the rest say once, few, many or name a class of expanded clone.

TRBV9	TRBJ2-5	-	CASSAQTSRQETQYF
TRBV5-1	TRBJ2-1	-	CASSSSASHNEQFF
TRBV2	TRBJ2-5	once	CASSERRGLAETQYF
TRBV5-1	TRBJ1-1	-	CASSPSTDMNTEAFF
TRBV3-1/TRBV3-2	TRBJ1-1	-	CASSHTGRGDEAFF
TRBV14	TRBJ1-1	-	CASSQENFRTEAFF
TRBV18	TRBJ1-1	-	CASSRTGRANTEAFF
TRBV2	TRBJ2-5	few	CASSEFPRGETQYF
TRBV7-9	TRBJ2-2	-	CASSFRALRENTGELFF
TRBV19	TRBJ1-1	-	CASSTRGLNTEAFF
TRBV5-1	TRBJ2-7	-	CASSFRDRAYEQYF